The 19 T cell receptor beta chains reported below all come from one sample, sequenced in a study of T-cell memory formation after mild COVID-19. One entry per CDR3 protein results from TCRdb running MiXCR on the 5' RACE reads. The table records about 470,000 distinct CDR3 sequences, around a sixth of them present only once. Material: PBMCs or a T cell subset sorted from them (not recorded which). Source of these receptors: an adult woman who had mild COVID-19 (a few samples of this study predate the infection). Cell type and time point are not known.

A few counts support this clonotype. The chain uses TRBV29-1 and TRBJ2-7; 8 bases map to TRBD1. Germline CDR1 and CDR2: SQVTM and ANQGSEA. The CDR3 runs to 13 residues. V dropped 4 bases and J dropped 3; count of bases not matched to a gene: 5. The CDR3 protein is CSVGGQVNYEQYF. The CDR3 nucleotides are TGCAGCGTTGGGGGACAGGTCAACTACGAGCAGTACTTC.

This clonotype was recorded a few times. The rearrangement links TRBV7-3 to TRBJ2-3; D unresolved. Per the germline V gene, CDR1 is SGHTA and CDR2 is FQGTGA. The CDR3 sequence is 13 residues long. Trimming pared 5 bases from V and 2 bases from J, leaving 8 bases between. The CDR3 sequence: CASSAHYTDTQYF. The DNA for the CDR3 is TGTGCCAGCAGCGCCCACTACACAGATACGCAGTATTTT. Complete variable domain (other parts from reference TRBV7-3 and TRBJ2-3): GAGVSQTPSNKVTEKGKYVELRCDPISGHTALYWYRQSLGQGPEFLIYFQGTGAADDSGLPNDRFFAVRPEGSVSTLKIQRTERGDSAVYLCASSAHYTDTQYFGPGTRLTVL.

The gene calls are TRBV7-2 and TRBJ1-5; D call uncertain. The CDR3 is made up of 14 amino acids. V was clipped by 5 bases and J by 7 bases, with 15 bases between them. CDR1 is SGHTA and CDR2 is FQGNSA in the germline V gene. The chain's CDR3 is CASSPQGLGQPQHF. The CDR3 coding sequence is TGTGCCAGCAGCCCCCAAGGCCTGGGGCAGCCCCAGCATTTT. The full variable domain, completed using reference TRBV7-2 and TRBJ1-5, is GAGVSQSPSNKVTEKGKDVELRCDPISGHTALYWYRQSLGQGLEFLIYFQGNSAPDKSGLPSDRFSAERTGGSVSTLTIQRTQQEDSAVYLCASSPQGLGQPQHFGDGTRLSIL.

Written as DNA, the CDR3 is TGTGCCAGCAGCTCGCATAGCCAGGGGGGCGAGCAGTACTTC. This sequence encodes CASSSHSQGGEQYF. The chain carries TRBV11-2 and TRBJ2-7, with D possibly TRBD1 on 7 matching bases. V was shortened by 4 bases and J by 6 bases, with 16 bases between the two germline ends. Germline values: CDR1 SGHAT, CDR2 FQNNGV. The CDR3 spans 14 residues.

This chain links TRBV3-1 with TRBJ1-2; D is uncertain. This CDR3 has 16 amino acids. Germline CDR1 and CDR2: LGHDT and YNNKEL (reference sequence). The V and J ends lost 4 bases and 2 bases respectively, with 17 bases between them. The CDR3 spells CASSPLWEGINYGYTF. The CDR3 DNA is TGTGCCAGCAGCCCCCTCTGGGAGGGTATAAACTATGGCTACACCTTC.

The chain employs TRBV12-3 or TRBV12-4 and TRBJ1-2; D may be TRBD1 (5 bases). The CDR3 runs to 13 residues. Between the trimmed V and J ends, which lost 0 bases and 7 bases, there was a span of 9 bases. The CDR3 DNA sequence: TGTGCCAGCAGTTTAGCGGAGCAGGGTGGCTACACCTTC. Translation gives CASSLAEQGGYTF.

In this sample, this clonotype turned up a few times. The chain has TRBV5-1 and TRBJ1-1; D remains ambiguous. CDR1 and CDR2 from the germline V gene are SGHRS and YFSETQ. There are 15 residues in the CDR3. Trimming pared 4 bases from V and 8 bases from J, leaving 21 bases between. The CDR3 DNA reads TGCGCCAGCAGCCCTGCGGATGGGGAAACGCCCGAAGCTTTCTTT. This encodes CASSPADGETPEAFF. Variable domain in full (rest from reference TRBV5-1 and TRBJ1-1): KAGVTQTPRYLIKTRGQQVTLSCSPISGHRSVSWYQQTPGQGLQFLFEYFSETQRNKGNFPGRFSGRQFSNSRSEMNVSTLELGDSALYLCASSPADGETPEAFFGQGTRLTVV.

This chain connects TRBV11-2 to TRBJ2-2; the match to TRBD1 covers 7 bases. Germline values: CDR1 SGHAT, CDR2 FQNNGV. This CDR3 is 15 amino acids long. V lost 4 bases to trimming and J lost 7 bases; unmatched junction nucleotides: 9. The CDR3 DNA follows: TGTGCCAGCAGCTCCTTCGGGACAGCTGGCGGGGAGCTGTTTTTT. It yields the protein CASSSFGTAGGELFF.

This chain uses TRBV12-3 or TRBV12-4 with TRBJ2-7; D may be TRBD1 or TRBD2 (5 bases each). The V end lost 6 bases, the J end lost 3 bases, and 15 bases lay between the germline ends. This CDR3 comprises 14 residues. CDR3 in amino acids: CASSRGVGNYEQYF. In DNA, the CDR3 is TGTGCCAGCAGCCGAGGGGTCGGTAACTACGAGCAGTACTTC.

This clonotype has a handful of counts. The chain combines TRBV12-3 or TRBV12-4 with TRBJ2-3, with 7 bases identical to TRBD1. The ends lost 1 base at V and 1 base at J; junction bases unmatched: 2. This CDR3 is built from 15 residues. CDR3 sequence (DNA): TGTGCCAGCAGTTTAGAGGGGACAGGCACAGATACGCAGTATTTT. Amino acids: CASSLEGTGTDTQYF.

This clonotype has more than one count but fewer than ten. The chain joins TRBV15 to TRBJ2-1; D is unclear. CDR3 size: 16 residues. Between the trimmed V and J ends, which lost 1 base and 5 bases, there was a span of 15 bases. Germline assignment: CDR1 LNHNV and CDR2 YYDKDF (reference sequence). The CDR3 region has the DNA TGTGCCACCAGCAGAGGGGCCAGGAGCCTTAACAATGAGCAGTTCTTC. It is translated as CATSRGARSLNNEQFF.

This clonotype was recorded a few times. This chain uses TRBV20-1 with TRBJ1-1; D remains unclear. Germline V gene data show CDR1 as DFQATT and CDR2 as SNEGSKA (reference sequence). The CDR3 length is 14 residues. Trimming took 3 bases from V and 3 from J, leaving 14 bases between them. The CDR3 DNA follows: TGCAGTGCTAGGATCGTTGGTAAGGACACTGAAGCTTTCTTT. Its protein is CSARIVGKDTEAFF.

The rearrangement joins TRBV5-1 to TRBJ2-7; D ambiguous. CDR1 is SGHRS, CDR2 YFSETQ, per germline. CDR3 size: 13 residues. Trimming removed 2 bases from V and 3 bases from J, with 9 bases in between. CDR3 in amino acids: CASSLQANYEQYF. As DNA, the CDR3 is TGCGCCAGCAGCTTACAAGCTAACTACGAGCAGTACTTC. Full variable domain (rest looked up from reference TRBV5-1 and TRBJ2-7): KAGVTQTPRYLIKTRGQQVTLSCSPISGHRSVSWYQQTPGQGLQFLFEYFSETQRNKGNFPGRFSGRQFSNSRSEMNVSTLELGDSALYLCASSLQANYEQYFGPGTRLTVT.

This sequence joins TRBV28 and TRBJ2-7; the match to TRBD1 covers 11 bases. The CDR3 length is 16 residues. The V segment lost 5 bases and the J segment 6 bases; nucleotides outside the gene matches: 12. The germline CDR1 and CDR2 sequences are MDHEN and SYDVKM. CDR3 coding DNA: TGTGCCAGCAGTCCCGGGACAGGGGGAAGCTTGGGCGAGCAGTACTTC. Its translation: CASSPGTGGSLGEQYF.

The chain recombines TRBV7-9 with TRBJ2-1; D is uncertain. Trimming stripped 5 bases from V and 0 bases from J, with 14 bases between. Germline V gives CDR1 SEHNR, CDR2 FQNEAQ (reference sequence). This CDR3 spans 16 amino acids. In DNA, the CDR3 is TGTGCCAGCAGCCTAGTAGGGCTGAGCTCCTACAATGAGCAGTTCTTC. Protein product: CASSLVGLSSYNEQFF.

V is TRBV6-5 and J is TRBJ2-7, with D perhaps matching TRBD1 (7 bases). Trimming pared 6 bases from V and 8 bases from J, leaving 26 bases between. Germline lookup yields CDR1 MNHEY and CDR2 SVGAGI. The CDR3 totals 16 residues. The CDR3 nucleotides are TGTGCCAGCAGCCCCGGGGGAGGACAGGCCCCTGTAAAGCAGTACTTC. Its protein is CASSPGGGQAPVKQYF.

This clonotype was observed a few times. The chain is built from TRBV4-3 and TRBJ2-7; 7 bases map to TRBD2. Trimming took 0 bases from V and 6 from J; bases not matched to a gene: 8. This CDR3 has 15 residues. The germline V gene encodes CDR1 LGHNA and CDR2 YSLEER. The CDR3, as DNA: TGCGCCAGCAGCCAAGATGAGGGAGGGCCATCCGAGCAGTACTTC. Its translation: CASSQDEGGPSEQYF.

The CDR3 DNA reads as TGCAGCGTTGAGACAGGGAGGCGGGAGACCCAGTACTTC. Its protein is CSVETGRRETQYF. This sequence joins TRBV29-1 and TRBJ2-5; weak D call: TRBD1 (7 bases). The CDR3 has 13 residues. Trimming left V 3 bases short and J 5 bases short, with 13 bases between. Germline values: CDR1 SQVTM, CDR2 ANQGSEA.

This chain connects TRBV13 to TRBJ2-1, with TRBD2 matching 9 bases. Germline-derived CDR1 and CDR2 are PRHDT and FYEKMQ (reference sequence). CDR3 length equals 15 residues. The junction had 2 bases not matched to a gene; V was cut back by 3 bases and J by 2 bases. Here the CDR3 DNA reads TGTGCCAGCAGCTTTAGCGGGGGACCCTACAATGAGCAGTTCTTC. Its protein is CASSFSGGPYNEQFF.